The present entry profiles one T cell receptor beta chain with its context. Its antigen is unidentified. Use of 60 Vbeta and 13 Jbeta primers characterized the PCR. The method was immunoSEQ multiplex PCR; TCRdb's version includes in-frame clones alone and lacks a portion of them. The repertoire holds around 110,000 clones, with around two thirds as singletons. V was cut by 8 bases and J by 7 bases, with 23 bases left in between. This CDR3 has 15 amino acids. Germline CDR1 reads MNHEY; CDR2 reads SMNVEV (reference sequence). The record originates from a study of cytomegalovirus exposure and HLA in healthy donors. Overall study: A prior analysis found 117 million unique TCR beta sequences from around 180 million T cells. Study-wide results and limits: Later analysis showed TCR association rates varying by HLA locus, highest for DRB1 and lowest for HLA-C. Several top significant clusters appeared, in a later analysis, to be linked to common viral pathogens.

Regarding donors, all were healthy bone marrow donors. Sequenced input: PBMCs. The chain recombines TRBV27 with TRBJ1-1, with TRBD1 as a possible D gene (5 bases). This receptor was identified in a woman between 40 and 50 years old in good health and CMV-seropositive. The CDR3 loop reads CASAPWGGYGGEAFF. The DNA of the CDR3 is TGTGCCAGCGCCCCATGGGGGGGGTATGGAGGTGAAGCTTTCTTT.